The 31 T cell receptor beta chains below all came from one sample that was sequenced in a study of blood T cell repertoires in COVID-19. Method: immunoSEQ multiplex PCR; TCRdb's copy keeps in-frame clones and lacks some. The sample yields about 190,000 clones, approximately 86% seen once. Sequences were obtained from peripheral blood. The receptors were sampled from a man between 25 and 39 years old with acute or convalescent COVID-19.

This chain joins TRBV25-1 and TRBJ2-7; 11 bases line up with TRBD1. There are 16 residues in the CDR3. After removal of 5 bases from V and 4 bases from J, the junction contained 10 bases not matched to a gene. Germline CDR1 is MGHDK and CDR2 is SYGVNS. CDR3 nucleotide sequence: TGTGCCAGCAGTCCAAACCGGGACAGGGGGGGATACGAGCAGTACTTC. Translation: CASSPNRDRGGYEQYF.

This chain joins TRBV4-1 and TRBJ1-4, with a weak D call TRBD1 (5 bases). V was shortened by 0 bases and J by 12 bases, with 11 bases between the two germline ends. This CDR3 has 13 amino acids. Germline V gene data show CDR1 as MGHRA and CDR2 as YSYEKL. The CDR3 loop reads CASSQDQARELFF. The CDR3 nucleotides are TGCGCCAGCAGCCAAGATCAAGCCAGGGAACTGTTTTTT.

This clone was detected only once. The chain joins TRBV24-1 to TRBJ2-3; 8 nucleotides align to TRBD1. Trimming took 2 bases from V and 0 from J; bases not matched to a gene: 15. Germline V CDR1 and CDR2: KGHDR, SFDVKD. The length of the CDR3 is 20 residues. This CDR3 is CATSDSPGGGTPSSTDTQYF. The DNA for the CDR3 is TGTGCCACCAGTGATTCTCCAGGGGGCGGAACACCCTCTAGCACAGATACGCAGTATTTT.

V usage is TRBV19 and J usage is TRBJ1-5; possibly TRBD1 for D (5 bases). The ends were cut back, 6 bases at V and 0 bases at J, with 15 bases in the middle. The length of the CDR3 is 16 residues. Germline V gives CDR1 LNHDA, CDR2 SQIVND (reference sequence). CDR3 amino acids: CASSVEGRTSNQPQHF. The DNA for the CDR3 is TGTGCCAGTAGCGTGGAGGGACGGACTAGCAATCAGCCCCAGCATTTT.

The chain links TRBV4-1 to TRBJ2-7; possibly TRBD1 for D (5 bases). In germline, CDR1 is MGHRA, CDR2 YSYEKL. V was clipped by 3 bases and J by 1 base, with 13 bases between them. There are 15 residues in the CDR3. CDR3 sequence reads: CASSQTDSRSYEQYF. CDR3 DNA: TGCGCCAGCAGCCAGACAGATTCAAGATCCTACGAGCAGTACTTC.

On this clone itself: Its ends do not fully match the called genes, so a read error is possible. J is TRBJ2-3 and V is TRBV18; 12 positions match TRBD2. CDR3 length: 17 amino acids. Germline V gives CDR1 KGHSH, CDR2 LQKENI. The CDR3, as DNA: TGTGCCAGCTCACCACCCGCCGGGACTAGCGGGCCTCGAGTCCGGGATTTT. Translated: CASSPPAGTSGPRVRDF.

CDR3 DNA sequence: TGTGCCAGCAGCTTACAGGGTATGAAGCCCCAGCATTTT. Translation gives CASSLQGMKPQHF. J is TRBJ1-5 and V is TRBV5-8; possibly TRBD1 for D (6 bases). Germline V lookup: CDR1 SGHTS, CDR2 YDEGEE. The CDR3 loop spans 13 amino acids. Deletions cut 2 bases from V and 8 bases from J, with 11 bases between.

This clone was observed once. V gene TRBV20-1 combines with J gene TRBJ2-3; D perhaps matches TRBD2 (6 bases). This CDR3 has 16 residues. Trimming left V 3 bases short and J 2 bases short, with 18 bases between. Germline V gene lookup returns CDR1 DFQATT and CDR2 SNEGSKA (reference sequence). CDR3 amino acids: CSASRRGSVVTDTQYF. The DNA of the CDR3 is TGCAGTGCTAGTCGCCGGGGGTCGGTCGTCACAGATACGCAGTATTTT.

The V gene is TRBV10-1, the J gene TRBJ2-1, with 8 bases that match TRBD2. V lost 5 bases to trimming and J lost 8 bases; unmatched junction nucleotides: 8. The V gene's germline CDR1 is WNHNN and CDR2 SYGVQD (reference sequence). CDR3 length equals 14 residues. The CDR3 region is CASSKAGVTDEQFF. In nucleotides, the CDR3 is TGCGCCAGCAGTAAAGCGGGAGTGACCGATGAGCAGTTCTTC.

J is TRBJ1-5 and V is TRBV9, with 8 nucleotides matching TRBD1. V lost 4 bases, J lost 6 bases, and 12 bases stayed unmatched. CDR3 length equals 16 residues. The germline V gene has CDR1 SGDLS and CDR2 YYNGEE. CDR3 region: CASSTGDGQGSQPQHF. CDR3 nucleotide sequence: TGTGCCAGCAGCACGGGGGACGGACAGGGAAGTCAGCCCCAGCATTTT. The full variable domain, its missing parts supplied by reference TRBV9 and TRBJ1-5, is DSGVTQTPKHLITATGQRVTLRCSPRSGDLSVYWYQQSLDQGLQFLIQYYNGEERAKGNILERFSAQQFPDLHSELNLSSLELGDSALYFCASSTGDGQGSQPQHFGDGTRLSIL.

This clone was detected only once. CDR3 sequence (DNA): TGTGCCAGCAGCGGAGGGGACAGGGATGGAGCCGGGGAGCTGTTTTTT. Translating it yields CASSGGDRDGAGELFF. V gene TRBV5-4 combines with J gene TRBJ2-2; 9 bases line up with TRBD1. There are 16 residues in the CDR3. Germline CDR1 SGHNT, CDR2 YYREEE (reference sequence). With V trimmed by 4 bases and J by 6 bases, 10 bases remained unmatched.

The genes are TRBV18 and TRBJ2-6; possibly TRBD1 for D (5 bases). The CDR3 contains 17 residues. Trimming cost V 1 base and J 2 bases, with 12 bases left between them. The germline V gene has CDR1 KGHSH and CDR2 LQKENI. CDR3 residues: CASSPQGWLAGANVLTF. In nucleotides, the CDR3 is TGTGCCAGCTCACCACAGGGGTGGTTGGCTGGGGCCAACGTCCTGACTTTC. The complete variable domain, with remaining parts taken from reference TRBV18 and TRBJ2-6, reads NAGVMQNPRHLVRRRGQEARLRCSPMKGHSHVYWYRQLPEEGLKFMVYLQKENIIDESGMPKERFSAEFPKEGPSILRIQQVVRGDSAAYFCASSPQGWLAGANVLTFGAGSRLTVL.

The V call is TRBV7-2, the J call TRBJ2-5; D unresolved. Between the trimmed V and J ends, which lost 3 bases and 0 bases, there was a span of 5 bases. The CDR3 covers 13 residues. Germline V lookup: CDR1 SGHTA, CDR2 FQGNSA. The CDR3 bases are TGTGCCAGCAGCTTGGGCTACCAAGAGACCCAGTACTTC. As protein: CASSLGYQETQYF.

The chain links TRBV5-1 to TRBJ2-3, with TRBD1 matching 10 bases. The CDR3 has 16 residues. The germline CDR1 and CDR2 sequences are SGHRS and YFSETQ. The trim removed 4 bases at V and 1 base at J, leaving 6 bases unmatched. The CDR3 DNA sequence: TGCGCCAGCAGCCGACAGGGGGCGAGAGGCACAGATACGCAGTATTTT. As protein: CASSRQGARGTDTQYF.

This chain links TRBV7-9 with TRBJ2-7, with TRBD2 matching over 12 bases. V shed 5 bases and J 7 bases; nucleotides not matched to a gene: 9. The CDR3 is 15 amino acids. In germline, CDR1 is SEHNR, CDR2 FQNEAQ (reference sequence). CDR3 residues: CASSLFPSGREEQYF. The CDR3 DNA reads TGTGCCAGCAGCCTCTTCCCTAGCGGGAGGGAAGAGCAGTACTTC.

CDR3 coding DNA: TGTGCCAGTAGCCCGAGGCAGGGGGCTGGCAAAAACATTCAGTACTTC. It codes for CASSPRQGAGKNIQYF. The chain couples TRBV19 to TRBJ2-4, with TRBD1 matching over 8 bases. The junction had 10 bases not matched to a gene; V was cut back by 6 bases and J by 3 bases. The CDR3 is 16 residues long. CDR1 is LNHDA, CDR2 SQIVND, per germline (reference sequence).

The CDR3 sequence: CASSPTGYNGYTF. DNA of the CDR3: TGCGCCAGCAGTCCGACAGGTTACAATGGCTACACCTTC. The rearrangement links TRBV5-1 to TRBJ1-2; D is perhaps TRBD1 (6 bases). The CDR3 is made up of 13 amino acids. Trimming took off 5 bases at V and 6 bases at J, with 14 bases between the two ends. Germline CDR1 reads SGHRS; CDR2 reads YFSETQ.

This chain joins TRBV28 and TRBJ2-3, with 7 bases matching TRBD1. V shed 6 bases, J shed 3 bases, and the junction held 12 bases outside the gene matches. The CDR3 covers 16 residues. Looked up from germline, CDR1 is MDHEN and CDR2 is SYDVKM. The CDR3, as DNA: TGTGCCAGCAGCTCCTCCCGGGACAGACTAACAGATACGCAGTATTTT. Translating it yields CASSSSRDRLTDTQYF. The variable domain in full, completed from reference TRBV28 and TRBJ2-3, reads DVKVTQSSRYLVKRTGEKVFLECVQDMDHENMFWYRQDPGLGLRLIYFSYDVKMKEKGDIPEGYSVSREKKERFSLILESASTNQTSMYLCASSSSRDRLTDTQYFGPGTRLTVL.

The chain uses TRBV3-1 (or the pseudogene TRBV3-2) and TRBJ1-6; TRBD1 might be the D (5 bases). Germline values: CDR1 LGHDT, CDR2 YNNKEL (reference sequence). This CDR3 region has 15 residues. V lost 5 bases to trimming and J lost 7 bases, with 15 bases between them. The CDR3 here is CASSATGAGNSPLHF. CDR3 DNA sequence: TGTGCCAGCAGCGCCACAGGAGCGGGAAATTCACCCCTCCACTTT.

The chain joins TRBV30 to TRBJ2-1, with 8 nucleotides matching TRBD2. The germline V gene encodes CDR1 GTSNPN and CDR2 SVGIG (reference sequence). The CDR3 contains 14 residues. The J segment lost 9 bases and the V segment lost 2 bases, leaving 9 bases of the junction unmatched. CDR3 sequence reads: CAWSKLGGRTEQFF. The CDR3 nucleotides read TGTGCCTGGAGTAAGTTGGGCGGGAGGACTGAGCAGTTCTTC.

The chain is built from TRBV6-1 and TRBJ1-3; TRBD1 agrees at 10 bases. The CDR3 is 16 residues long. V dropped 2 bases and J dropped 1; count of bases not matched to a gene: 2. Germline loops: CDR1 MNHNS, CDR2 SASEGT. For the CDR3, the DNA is TGTGCCAGCAGTGAACGACAGGGGGCGTCTGGAAACACCATATATTTT. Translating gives CASSERQGASGNTIYF.

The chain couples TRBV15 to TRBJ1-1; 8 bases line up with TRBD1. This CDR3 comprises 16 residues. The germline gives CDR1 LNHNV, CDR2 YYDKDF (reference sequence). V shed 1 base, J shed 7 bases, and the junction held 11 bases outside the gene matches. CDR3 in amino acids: CATSRGRTGMAGEAFF. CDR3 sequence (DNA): TGTGCCACCAGCAGAGGCCGGACAGGGATGGCTGGTGAAGCTTTCTTT. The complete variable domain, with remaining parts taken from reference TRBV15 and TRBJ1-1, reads DAMVIQNPRYQVTQFGKPVTLSCSQTLNHNVMYWYQQKSSQAPKLLFHYYDKDFNNEADTPDNFQSRRPNTSFCFLDIRSPGLGDTAMYLCATSRGRTGMAGEAFFGQGTRLTVV.

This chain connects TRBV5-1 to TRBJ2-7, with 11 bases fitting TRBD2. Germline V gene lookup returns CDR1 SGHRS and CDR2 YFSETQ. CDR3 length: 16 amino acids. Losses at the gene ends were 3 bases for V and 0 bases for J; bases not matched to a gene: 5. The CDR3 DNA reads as TGCGCCAGCAGCTGGGGGACTAGCGGACTCTCCTACGAGCAGTACTTC. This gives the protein CASSWGTSGLSYEQYF.

CDR3 region: CASSQAGLTEAFF. Here the CDR3 DNA reads TGTGCCAGCAGCCAAGCTGGACTCACTGAAGCTTTCTTT. The rearrangement links TRBV3-1 (or the pseudogene TRBV3-2) to TRBJ1-1; no definite D call. V gave up 1 base and J gave up 4 bases, with 7 bases separating them. CDR3 length: 13 amino acids. CDR1 is LGHDT and CDR2 is YNNKEL in the germline V gene (reference sequence).

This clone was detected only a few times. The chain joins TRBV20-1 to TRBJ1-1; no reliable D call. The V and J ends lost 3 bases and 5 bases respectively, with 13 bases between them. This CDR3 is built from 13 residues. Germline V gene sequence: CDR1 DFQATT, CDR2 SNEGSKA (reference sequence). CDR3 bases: TGCAGTGCTAGTTTCGGGGTGGGTACTGAAGCTTTCTTT. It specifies CSASFGVGTEAFF.

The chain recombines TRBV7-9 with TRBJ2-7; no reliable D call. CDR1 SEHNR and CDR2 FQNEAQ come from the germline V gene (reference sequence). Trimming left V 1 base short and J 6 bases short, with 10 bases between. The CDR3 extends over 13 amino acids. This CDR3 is CASSLGSQIEQYF. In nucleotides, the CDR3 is TGTGCCAGCAGCTTAGGGTCACAGATCGAGCAGTACTTC.

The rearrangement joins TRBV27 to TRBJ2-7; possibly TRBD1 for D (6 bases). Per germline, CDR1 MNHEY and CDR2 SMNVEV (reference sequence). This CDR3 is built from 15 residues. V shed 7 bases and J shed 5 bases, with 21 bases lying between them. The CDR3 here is CASNPRRTAYDEQYF. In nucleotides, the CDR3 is TGTGCCAGCAATCCCCGTCGGACAGCTTACGACGAGCAGTACTTC.

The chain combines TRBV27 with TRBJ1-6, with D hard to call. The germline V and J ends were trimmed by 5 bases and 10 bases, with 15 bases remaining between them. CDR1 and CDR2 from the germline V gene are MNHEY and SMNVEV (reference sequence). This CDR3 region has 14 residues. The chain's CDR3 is CASSLPGRGSPLHF. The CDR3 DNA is TGTGCCAGCAGTCTCCCCGGGCGGGGATCACCCCTCCACTTT.

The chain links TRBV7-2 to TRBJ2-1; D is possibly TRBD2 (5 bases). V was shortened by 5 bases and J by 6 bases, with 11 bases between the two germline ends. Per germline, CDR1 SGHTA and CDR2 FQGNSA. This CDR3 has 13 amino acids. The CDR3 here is CASSKTRANEQFF. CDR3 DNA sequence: TGTGCCAGCAGCAAAACGAGGGCCAATGAGCAGTTCTTC.

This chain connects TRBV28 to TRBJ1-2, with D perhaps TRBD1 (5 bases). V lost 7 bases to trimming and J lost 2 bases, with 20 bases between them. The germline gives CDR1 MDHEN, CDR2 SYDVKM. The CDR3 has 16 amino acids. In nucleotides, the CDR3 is TGTGCCAGCACTAGGGGTGGTGGCGGGGTAAACTATGGCTACACCTTC. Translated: CASTRGGGGVNYGYTF.

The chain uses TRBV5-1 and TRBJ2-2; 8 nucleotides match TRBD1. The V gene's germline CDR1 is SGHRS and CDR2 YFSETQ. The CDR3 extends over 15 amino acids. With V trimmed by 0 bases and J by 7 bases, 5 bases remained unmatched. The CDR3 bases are TGCGCCAGCAGCTTGGCGGCAGGGGGCCACGGGGAGCTGTTTTTT. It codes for CASSLAAGGHGELFF. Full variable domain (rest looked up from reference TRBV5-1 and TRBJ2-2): KAGVTQTPRYLIKTRGQQVTLSCSPISGHRSVSWYQQTPGQGLQFLFEYFSETQRNKGNFPGRFSGRQFSNSRSEMNVSTLELGDSALYLCASSLAAGGHGELFFGEGSRLTVL.